This T cell receptor beta chain was observed in a study of STAT5B mutations in CD4+ large granular lymphocyte leukemia. Study background: Among healthy donors, a particular HLA allele went with more CDR3 'QG' motifs.

The study's findings and limits: 8/27 top patient clones versus 2/35 control clones were TRBV06-family. Patient CD4-sorted repertoires looked more clonal than healthy CD4+ repertoires, even without putative leukemic clones.

TCRdb's copy holds only in-frame clones and misses some; the assay was immunoSEQ multiplex PCR. Altogether roughly 36,000 clones are present, 69% being singletons, with the ten largest covering about 3%. The length of the CDR3 is 14 residues. Trimming took off 5 bases at V and 0 bases at J, with 10 bases between the two ends. The germline CDR1 and CDR2 sequences are SGHRS and YFSETQ. A word on this clone: Antigen specificity is unknown.

The material sequenced was CD4+ T cells from blood buffy coats. V is TRBV5-1 and J is TRBJ2-3; D unclear. The source of this sequence is a human donor in good health. CDR3 coding DNA: TGCGCCAGCAGTGTAGAAAGGAGCACAGATACGCAGTATTTT. It yields the protein CASSVERSTDTQYF.